This T cell receptor (beta chain) was obtained from a study of blood T cell repertoires in COVID-19. Looking at the study overall: Acute-phase and convalescent COVID-19 samples originated in the United States, Italy and Spain. The cDNA or gDNA used as material had been derived from T cells, B-cell-depleted T cells, or PBMCs.

The germline V gene has CDR1 SGHTA and CDR2 FQGNSA. Trimming removed 5 bases at V and 6 bases at J, with 19 bases between. The length of the CDR3 is 15 residues. Seattle patients were enrolled while actively infected and followed longitudinally. The method was immunoSEQ multiplex PCR; TCRdb's version includes in-frame clones alone and lacks a portion of them. The sample lists roughly 310,000 clones, roughly 90% seen once, with under 3% in the top ten. The chain has TRBV7-2 and TRBJ1-1; D is uncertain. The material sequenced was peripheral blood. The receptor comes from a woman aged 25 to 39 with COVID-19, enrolled during active disease. The DNA for the CDR3 is TGTGCCAGCAGCCCCGGTACTCTGTCGATCCCTGAAGCTTTCTTT. Its protein is CASSPGTLSIPEAFF.